This is a list of T cell receptor beta chains from one sample in a study of blood T cells in healthy people across ages. In TCRdb, the 5' RACE reads were re-called with MiXCR into one record per CDR3 protein. The table records about 830,000 distinct CDR3 sequences, approximately 67% of them present only once. What was sequenced was blood. Receptor source: a man between 25 and 39 years old in good health. Each CDR3 is given with its conserved first and last residue. D genes are given only for firm matches. Some rows have no size entry. The others give once, few or many, or a class for an expanded clone.

d_gene: -
abundance: -
j_gene: TRBJ2-3
v_gene: TRBV4-3
CDR3nt: TGCGCCAGCAGCCAAGAGTCCGGGGGCGGGGGAGATACGCAGTATTTT
CDR3aa: CASSQESGGGGDTQYF

d_gene: -
abundance: few
j_gene: TRBJ2-1
v_gene: TRBV20-1
CDR3nt: TGCAGTGCTACTTCCGAACGGCTGGATGAGCAGTTCTTC
CDR3aa: CSATSERLDEQFF

d_gene: -
abundance: -
j_gene: TRBJ2-4
v_gene: TRBV5-6
CDR3nt: TGTGCCAGCAGCAGAACCAGGGAGCAGTACTTC
CDR3aa: CASSRTREQYF

d_gene: -
abundance: -
j_gene: TRBJ2-5
v_gene: TRBV20-1
CDR3nt: TGCAGTGCTAGCCCTATTCCGGGACAAGAGACCCAGTACTTC
CDR3aa: CSASPIPGQETQYF

d_gene: TRBD1
abundance: -
j_gene: TRBJ2-7
v_gene: TRBV6-6
CDR3nt: TGTGCCAGCAGTTTCGGACAGGGCCTCTCCTACGAGCAGTACTTC
CDR3aa: CASSFGQGLSYEQYF

d_gene: TRBD1
abundance: -
j_gene: TRBJ1-2
v_gene: TRBV9
CDR3nt: TGTGCTAGCAGCGCGGGACAGGCTCAGGGCTATGGCTACACCTTC
CDR3aa: CASSAGQAQGYGYTF

d_gene: TRBD2
abundance: -
j_gene: TRBJ2-7
v_gene: TRBV27
CDR3nt: TGTGCCAGCAGGTTACTAGCGTCCCACGAGCAGTACTTC
CDR3aa: CASRLLASHEQYF

d_gene: -
abundance: once
j_gene: TRBJ2-7
v_gene: TRBV7-3
CDR3nt: TGTGCCAGCAGCTTAATGGGGGTCGACAGGAATGAGCAGTACTTC
CDR3aa: CASSLMGVDRNEQYF

d_gene: -
abundance: -
j_gene: TRBJ2-1
v_gene: TRBV18
CDR3nt: TGTGCCAGCTCACCATCCCCGATGGGCAACTACAATGAGCAGTTCTTC
CDR3aa: CASSPSPMGNYNEQFF

d_gene: TRBD1
abundance: -
j_gene: TRBJ2-2
v_gene: TRBV7-7
CDR3nt: TGTGCCAGCAGCCCCGGGACAGGGATGAACACCGGGGAGCTGTTTTTT
CDR3aa: CASSPGTGMNTGELFF

d_gene: TRBD1
abundance: -
j_gene: TRBJ1-2
v_gene: TRBV5-1
CDR3nt: TGCGCCAGCAGCTTGCGGGACAGGGTTCACTATGGCTACACCTTC
CDR3aa: CASSLRDRVHYGYTF

d_gene: -
abundance: few
j_gene: TRBJ2-7
v_gene: TRBV5-1
CDR3nt: TGCGCCAGCAGCTTGGGCCCGAAGGGTGGGGGAACCTACGAGCAGTACTTC
CDR3aa: CASSLGPKGGGTYEQYF

d_gene: -
abundance: once
j_gene: TRBJ1-5
v_gene: TRBV20-1
CDR3nt: TGCAGTGTCCCCCGGGTGCCCCCCCGAAGGCGGGCCCAGCATTTT
CDR3aa: CSVPRVPPRRRAQHF

d_gene: -
abundance: few
j_gene: TRBJ2-3
v_gene: TRBV7-2
CDR3nt: TGTGCCAGCAGCCTCTGGACGGGAAGGGATACGCAGTATTTT
CDR3aa: CASSLWTGRDTQYF

d_gene: -
abundance: -
j_gene: TRBJ2-7
v_gene: TRBV7-2
CDR3nt: TGTGCCAGCAGCGCCGCTAGACGCACCTACAATGAGCAGTACTTC
CDR3aa: CASSAARRTYNEQYF

d_gene: TRBD2
abundance: -
j_gene: TRBJ2-5
v_gene: TRBV6-2/TRBV6-3
CDR3nt: TGTGCCAGCAGTTACCCCCTTTCTGCTAGCGGGGATCAAGAGACCCAGTACTTC
CDR3aa: CASSYPLSASGDQETQYF

d_gene: TRBD1
abundance: -
j_gene: TRBJ2-5
v_gene: TRBV15
CDR3nt: TGTGCCACCAGCGGAGGGGGACAGGGGAACCAAGAGACCCAGTACTTC
CDR3aa: CATSGGGQGNQETQYF

d_gene: -
abundance: -
j_gene: TRBJ1-1
v_gene: TRBV2
CDR3nt: TGTGCCAGCAGTGATCGTTTGGGCACTGAAGCTTTCTTT
CDR3aa: CASSDRLGTEAFF

d_gene: -
abundance: -
j_gene: TRBJ2-7
v_gene: TRBV29-1
CDR3nt: TGCAGCGTGACAGGATACAGGTCTAGCTCCTACGAGCAGTACTTC
CDR3aa: CSVTGYRSSSYEQYF

d_gene: -
abundance: -
j_gene: TRBJ2-4
v_gene: TRBV2
CDR3nt: TGTGCCAGCATGTGGGGGGCCAAAAACATTCAGTACTTC
CDR3aa: CASMWGAKNIQYF

d_gene: TRBD2
abundance: -
j_gene: TRBJ2-5
v_gene: TRBV6-2/TRBV6-3
CDR3nt: TGTGCCAGCAGCTTCTTAGCGGGAGAGGGGGAGACCCAGTACTTC
CDR3aa: CASSFLAGEGETQYF

d_gene: -
abundance: -
j_gene: TRBJ2-3
v_gene: TRBV6-2/TRBV6-3
CDR3nt: TGTGCCAGCAATCGTGAGCAAAGCACAGATACGCAGTATTTT
CDR3aa: CASNREQSTDTQYF

d_gene: -
abundance: -
j_gene: TRBJ2-5
v_gene: TRBV7-9
CDR3nt: TGTGCCAGCAGCTTAGGGGTAGGAGACGCCGAGACCCAGTACTTC
CDR3aa: CASSLGVGDAETQYF

d_gene: -
abundance: -
j_gene: TRBJ2-1
v_gene: TRBV20-1
CDR3nt: TGCTGTGCTAGCCCCATCAAGGGGAGCCGTTACAATGAGCAGTTCTTC
CDR3aa: CCASPIKGSRYNEQFF

d_gene: -
abundance: -
j_gene: TRBJ2-7
v_gene: TRBV6-1
CDR3nt: TGTGCCAGCACCGGACAGCTCCCGGATTACGAGCAGTACTTC
CDR3aa: CASTGQLPDYEQYF

d_gene: TRBD1
abundance: -
j_gene: TRBJ1-1
v_gene: TRBV5-6
CDR3nt: TGTGCCAGCAGCACCGCCCTACGACAGGGATACACTGAAGCTTTCTTT
CDR3aa: CASSTALRQGYTEAFF

d_gene: -
abundance: -
j_gene: TRBJ2-1
v_gene: TRBV10-3
CDR3nt: TGTGCCATCAGTGAGTCTCGACAGGAGAACAATGAGCAGTTCTTC
CDR3aa: CAISESRQENNEQFF

d_gene: TRBD1
abundance: -
j_gene: TRBJ2-1
v_gene: TRBV28
CDR3nt: TGTGCCAGCGCCTCGACAGGGGCCTACAATGAGCAGTTCTTC
CDR3aa: CASASTGAYNEQFF

d_gene: TRBD2
abundance: many
j_gene: TRBJ2-7
v_gene: TRBV20-1
CDR3nt: TGCAGTGCTAGAGATTTACTAGCGGGGGACTCCTACGAGCAGTACTTC
CDR3aa: CSARDLLAGDSYEQYF

d_gene: TRBD1
abundance: -
j_gene: TRBJ1-5
v_gene: TRBV7-4
CDR3nt: TGTGCCAGCAGCCCCCGGGACAGGGGCAATCAGCCCCAGCATTTT
CDR3aa: CASSPRDRGNQPQHF

d_gene: TRBD1
abundance: -
j_gene: TRBJ2-2
v_gene: TRBV24-1
CDR3nt: TGTGCCACCAGTGACTCGGGACAGTTCACCGGGGAGCTGTTTTTT
CDR3aa: CATSDSGQFTGELFF

d_gene: -
abundance: -
j_gene: TRBJ2-1
v_gene: TRBV7-2
CDR3nt: TGTGCCAGCAGCTTTGGGCTAGCGTTTGAGCAGTTCTTC
CDR3aa: CASSFGLAFEQFF

d_gene: TRBD1
abundance: -
j_gene: TRBJ1-2
v_gene: TRBV7-9
CDR3nt: TGTGCCAGCACCCTACAGGGGGCGGACTATGGCTACACCTTC
CDR3aa: CASTLQGADYGYTF

d_gene: TRBD1
abundance: few
j_gene: TRBJ2-5
v_gene: TRBV4-2
CDR3nt: TGTGCCAGCAGCCAGCCCGGACAGGCCGAGGAGACCCAGTACTTC
CDR3aa: CASSQPGQAEETQYF

d_gene: -
abundance: few
j_gene: TRBJ1-2
v_gene: TRBV6-2/TRBV6-3
CDR3nt: TGTGCCACCTTACAGGCGGCTGGCTACACCTTC
CDR3aa: CATLQAAGYTF

d_gene: TRBD1
abundance: -
j_gene: TRBJ2-7
v_gene: TRBV14
CDR3nt: TGTGCCAGCAGCCAAACCGGGACAGGGCTAAACGAGCAGTACTTC
CDR3aa: CASSQTGTGLNEQYF

d_gene: -
abundance: -
j_gene: TRBJ2-3
v_gene: TRBV7-8
CDR3nt: TGTGCCAGCAGCTTAGGACAGGTCCTTAGCACAGATACGCAGTATTTT
CDR3aa: CASSLGQVLSTDTQYF

d_gene: TRBD2
abundance: few
j_gene: TRBJ2-1
v_gene: TRBV20-1
CDR3nt: TGCAGTGCTTCCAGCGGGGGGGCTTACAATGAGCAGTTCTTC
CDR3aa: CSASSGGAYNEQFF

d_gene: TRBD1
abundance: -
j_gene: TRBJ2-7
v_gene: TRBV12-3/TRBV12-4
CDR3nt: TGTGCCAGCAGCAAGGGACAGGGTTACTACGAGCAGTACTTC
CDR3aa: CASSKGQGYYEQYF

d_gene: -
abundance: -
j_gene: TRBJ2-3
v_gene: TRBV7-3
CDR3nt: TGTGCCAGCAGCAGAGACAGCTTTGCAGATACGCAGTATTTT
CDR3aa: CASSRDSFADTQYF

d_gene: TRBD2
abundance: -
j_gene: TRBJ2-3
v_gene: TRBV20-1
CDR3nt: TGCAGTGCTAGAATGGCTAGCGGGGGGCGCACAGATACGCAGTATTTT
CDR3aa: CSARMASGGRTDTQYF

d_gene: TRBD2
abundance: -
j_gene: TRBJ2-7
v_gene: TRBV12-3/TRBV12-4
CDR3nt: TGTGCCAGCAGTTTACGGCTAGCGGATTACGAGCAGTACTTC
CDR3aa: CASSLRLADYEQYF

d_gene: -
abundance: -
j_gene: TRBJ2-1
v_gene: TRBV28
CDR3nt: TGTGCCAGCAGTACTCGGGTGGGGGGCTCCTACAATGAGCAGTTCTTC
CDR3aa: CASSTRVGGSYNEQFF

d_gene: -
abundance: -
j_gene: TRBJ1-5
v_gene: TRBV30
CDR3nt: TGTGCCTGGAGTCCCCTGATGGGTCAGCCCCAGCATTTT
CDR3aa: CAWSPLMGQPQHF

d_gene: -
abundance: -
j_gene: TRBJ1-2
v_gene: TRBV15
CDR3nt: TGTGCCACCAGGGGCAGGGGAAGATTCGGCTACACCTTC
CDR3aa: CATRGRGRFGYTF